This section outlines one T cell receptor beta chain sequence together with its context. V dropped 9 bases and J dropped 2; count of bases not matched to a gene: 3. The CDR3 sequence is 12 residues long. Per germline, CDR1 LNHDA and CDR2 SQIVND (reference sequence). This sample is drawn from a study of blood T cell repertoires in COVID-19. Seattle's cohort entered during active infection and was followed longitudinally. In the original processing: From reference gene primer amplification, estimates of nucleated cell counts were derived. Libraries were prepared by immunoSEQ multiplex PCR; TCRdb keeps only in-frame clonotypes and omits some of them. That table is the source of V, J and clone size, and D and trimming were worked out from the DNA. This table has over 90,000 clones, about nine tenths appearing once.

The source of this sequence is a woman between 45 and 65 years old with COVID-19, enrolled during active disease. The source material was peripheral blood. The V and J genes are TRBV19 and TRBJ1-2; TRBD1 matches 7 bases. This CDR3 reads CASSGQNYGYTF. The CDR3, as DNA: TGTGCCAGCTCGGGACAGAACTATGGCTACACCTTC.